A single sample gave rise to the 25 T cell receptor beta chains below, sequenced in a study of cytomegalovirus exposure and HLA in healthy donors. Clones were sequenced by immunoSEQ multiplex PCR, and TCRdb holds only the in-frame ones, with some missing. The data show about 56,000 clones, with 80% to 90% seen just once and about 16% held by the top ten. The source material was PBMCs. Source of these receptors: a woman between 18 and 29 years old in good health and CMV-seronegative.

The genes are TRBV6-1 and TRBJ1-2, with D possibly matching TRBD1 (6 bases). The CDR3 consists of 13 residues. Germline CDR1 reads MNHNS; CDR2 reads SASEGT. V was pared by 2 bases and J by 6 bases, with 10 bases between. CDR3 protein: CASSEQGTDGYTF. For the CDR3, the DNA is TGTGCCAGCAGTGAACAGGGGACGGATGGCTACACCTTC.

The gene calls are TRBV9 and TRBJ2-7; TRBD2 matches 7 bases. The germline gives CDR1 SGDLS, CDR2 YYNGEE. This CDR3 comprises 16 residues. Trimming took 4 bases from V and 4 from J; bases not matched to a gene: 14. The DNA of the CDR3 is TGTGCCAGCAGCCCCCCTGGGGGGGGAGGGCCTTACGAGCAGTACTTC. Translation: CASSPPGGGGPYEQYF. The full variable domain, with the rest looked up from reference TRBV9 and TRBJ2-7, is DSGVTQTPKHLITATGQRVTLRCSPRSGDLSVYWYQQSLDQGLQFLIQYYNGEERAKGNILERFSAQQFPDLHSELNLSSLELGDSALYFCASSPPGGGGPYEQYFGPGTRLTVT.

This chain uses TRBV7-3 with TRBJ2-3; 9 bases agree with TRBD2. The V gene's germline CDR1 is SGHTA and CDR2 FQGTGA. There are 15 residues in the CDR3. V dropped 4 bases and J dropped 0; count of bases not matched to a gene: 2. The CDR3: CASSSRGGSTDTQYF. CDR3 nucleotide sequence: TGTGCCAGCAGCTCGCGGGGGGGTAGCACAGATACGCAGTATTTT.

CDR3 region: CSAWGTSGSTQYF. Here the CDR3 DNA reads TGCAGCGCCTGGGGAACTAGCGGGAGTACGCAGTATTTT. This chain connects TRBV29-1 to TRBJ2-3, with 11 bases identical to TRBD2. This CDR3 region has 13 residues. V was pared by 7 bases and J by 8 bases, with 8 bases of the junction left unmatched. Per germline, CDR1 SQVTM and CDR2 ANQGSEA.

This clone was detected once. V is TRBV29-1 and J is TRBJ1-2; D gene ambiguous. Germline V CDR1 and CDR2: SQVTM, ANQGSEA. Trimming pared 7 bases from V and 0 bases from J, leaving 9 bases between. The CDR3 runs 12 residues. CDR3 in DNA: TGCAGCGCCGAGGGCACTAACTATGGCTACACCTTC. This codes for CSAEGTNYGYTF.

The V call is TRBV19, the J call TRBJ2-1; TRBD1 aligns across 7 bases. Germline CDR1 is LNHDA and CDR2 is SQIVND (reference sequence). The trim removed 4 bases at V and 7 bases at J, leaving 7 bases unmatched. The CDR3 length is 14 residues. The CDR3 loop is CASSTGTDRNEQFF. DNA of the CDR3: TGTGCCAGTAGTACGGGGACAGACAGGAATGAGCAGTTCTTC.

The CDR3 DNA reads TGTGCCAGCAGCCGGACTAGCGGGAGCATCAATGAGCAGTTCTTC. It codes for CASSRTSGSINEQFF. The V gene is TRBV5-4, the J gene TRBJ2-1; 13 bases fit TRBD2. The V segment lost 4 bases and the J segment 6 bases; nucleotides outside the gene matches: 4. Germline CDR1 reads SGHNT; CDR2 reads YYREEE (reference sequence). There are 15 residues in the CDR3.

The chain combines TRBV6-6 with TRBJ1-4, with D possibly TRBD1 on 6 matching bases. Germline values: CDR1 MNHNY, CDR2 SVGAGI (reference sequence). The length of the CDR3 is 13 residues. V was pared by 5 bases and J by 8 bases, with 12 bases between. CDR3 nucleotide sequence: TGTGCCAGCAGTCGTTCGCAGGGGGAAAAACTGTTTTTT. Its translation: CASSRSQGEKLFF.

This chain links TRBV5-4 with TRBJ1-1; TRBD1 might be the D (6 bases). V lost 4 bases and J lost 3, with 19 bases in between. The CDR3 sequence is 16 residues long. Per the germline V gene, CDR1 is SGHNT and CDR2 is YYREEE (reference sequence). CDR3 region: CASSDFRGTSDTEAFF. DNA of the CDR3: TGTGCCAGCAGCGATTTTCGAGGGACAAGTGACACTGAAGCTTTCTTT.

The CDR3 nucleotides are TGTGCCGGAGCGGACCCGAACACCGGGGAGCTGTTTTTT. Translating it yields CAGADPNTGELFF. The chain employs TRBV19 and TRBJ2-2; tentative D call: TRBD2 (5 bases). Trimming removed 11 bases from V and 0 bases from J, with 10 bases in between. This CDR3 spans 13 amino acids. CDR1 and CDR2 (germline): LNHDA, SQIVND (reference sequence).

The gene calls are TRBV27 and TRBJ2-1; TRBD2 matches at 8 bases. Germline V gene lookup returns CDR1 MNHEY and CDR2 SMNVEV (reference sequence). With V trimmed by 3 bases and J by 8 bases, 3 bases remained unmatched. There are 13 residues in the CDR3. The CDR3 coding sequence is TGTGCCAGCAGTTTGAGGACTAGCTATGAGCAGTTCTTC. Translating it yields CASSLRTSYEQFF.

The CDR3 spells CASSRDSNYGYTF. The CDR3 DNA reads as TGTGCCAGCTCACGGGACAGTAACTATGGCTACACCTTC. This chain joins TRBV18 and TRBJ1-2; 7 bases match TRBD1. The CDR3 is 13 amino acids. V was pared by 4 bases and J by 1 base, with 0 bases of the junction left unmatched. The germline CDR1 and CDR2 sequences are KGHSH and LQKENI.

The chain has TRBV19 and TRBJ2-5, with 7 bases matching TRBD1. Germline assignment: CDR1 LNHDA and CDR2 SQIVND (reference sequence). The CDR3 sequence is 15 residues long. With V trimmed by 4 bases and J by 1 base, 6 bases remained unmatched. In DNA form, the CDR3 reads TGTGCCAGTAGTACGTACCGGGACAGCCAAGAGACCCAGTACTTC. Amino acid sequence: CASSTYRDSQETQYF.

This chain connects TRBV5-1 to TRBJ2-5, with D possibly matching TRBD2 (6 bases). V was cut by 2 bases and J by 4 bases, with 15 bases left in between. The CDR3 has 15 amino acids. The germline V gene has CDR1 SGHRS and CDR2 YFSETQ. CDR3 DNA: TGCGCCAGCAGCTTAAGACCGATGGGAGGAGAGACCCAGTACTTC. The encoded protein is CASSLRPMGGETQYF.

CDR3 loop: CASSLVNEQYF. CDR3 coding DNA: TGTGCCAGCAGCTTAGTTAACGAGCAGTACTTC. The chain links TRBV7-2 to TRBJ2-7; no clear D gene. This CDR3 comprises 11 residues. CDR1 is SGHTA and CDR2 is FQGNSA in the germline V gene. Trimming took 1 base from V and 5 from J, leaving 3 bases between them.

This chain connects TRBV7-9 to TRBJ2-7; D perhaps matches TRBD1 (5 bases). Germline values: CDR1 SEHNR, CDR2 FQNEAQ (reference sequence). This CDR3 spans 14 amino acids. V was pared by 2 bases and J by 4 bases, with 12 bases between. CDR3 in amino acids: CASSLPARAYEQYF. In DNA, the CDR3 is TGTGCCAGCAGCTTACCGGCCAGGGCGTACGAGCAGTACTTC.

The chain couples TRBV28 to TRBJ2-1; TRBD2 matches at 10 bases. Trimming cost V 5 bases and J 7 bases; bases outside gene matches: 23. The CDR3 runs 20 residues. Per germline, CDR1 MDHEN and CDR2 SYDVKM. The CDR3 loop is CASSPLIGEREGIWGNEQFF. The CDR3 DNA follows: TGTGCCAGCAGTCCGCTAATAGGGGAGCGGGAGGGCATTTGGGGAAATGAGCAGTTCTTC.

This clone turned up a few times. This chain uses TRBV4-1 with TRBJ2-7, with 8 bases that match TRBD1. There are 14 residues in the CDR3. V shed 2 bases and J 4 bases; nucleotides not matched to a gene: 4. The germline gives CDR1 MGHRA, CDR2 YSYEKL. CDR3 nucleotide sequence: TGCGCCAGCAGCCAATCGACAGGGGAGTACGAGCAGTACTTC. Translated: CASSQSTGEYEQYF.

The chain uses TRBV11-1 and TRBJ2-3, with D tentatively TRBD2 (5 bases). In germline, CDR1 is SGHAT, CDR2 FQDESV (reference sequence). This CDR3 has 16 amino acids. V gave up 3 bases and J gave up 0 bases, with 13 bases separating them. CDR3 sequence reads: CASSLGVTPSTDTQYF. The CDR3 DNA follows: TGTGCCAGCAGCTTGGGAGTAACACCTAGCACAGATACGCAGTATTTT.

The V and J genes are TRBV6-6 and TRBJ2-1; 7 nucleotides line up with TRBD2. The CDR3 extends over 12 amino acids. The trim removed 6 bases at V and 15 bases at J, leaving 11 bases unmatched. Germline CDR1 reads MNHNY; CDR2 reads SVGAGI (reference sequence). The CDR3 DNA follows: TGTGCCAGCAGAATAACGGGAGGCGTGCCGTTCTTC. Translating it yields CASRITGGVPFF.

The chain employs TRBV9 and TRBJ2-1, with D perhaps TRBD2 (7 bases). V gave up 3 bases and J gave up 3 bases, with 25 bases separating them. This CDR3 contains 19 residues. Per germline, CDR1 SGDLS and CDR2 YYNGEE. Here the CDR3 reads CASSAARRGPIKNYNEQFF. In DNA, the CDR3 is TGTGCCAGCAGCGCAGCTCGGCGGGGGCCGATCAAAAACTACAATGAGCAGTTCTTC.

V usage is TRBV30 and J usage is TRBJ2-1, with D maybe TRBD2 (5 bases). Germline CDR1 reads GTSNPN; CDR2 reads SVGIG (reference sequence). This CDR3 has 14 amino acids. V was clipped by 2 bases and J by 0 bases, with 8 bases between them. In DNA, the CDR3 is TGTGCCTGGAGTCAGAGCGGCTCCTACAATGAGCAGTTCTTC. Translating it yields CAWSQSGSYNEQFF.

V usage is TRBV7-2 and J usage is TRBJ2-3, with D tentatively TRBD2 (7 bases). Trimming cost V 5 bases and J 2 bases, with 17 bases left between them. The CDR3 sequence is 16 residues long. The germline V gene encodes CDR1 SGHTA and CDR2 FQGNSA. As DNA, the CDR3 is TGTGCCAGCAGCAAGGGGGGGGTGGGCCTCACAGATACGCAGTATTTT. Translation gives CASSKGGVGLTDTQYF.

This clone was observed a single time. The chain links TRBV6-1 to TRBJ2-7; weak D call: TRBD1 (6 bases). V lost 6 bases and J 0 bases, leaving 12 bases between the germline ends. From germline, CDR1 is MNHNS and CDR2 SASEGT. The CDR3 has 14 amino acids. The CDR3 sequence: CASRGTGSSYEQYF. The CDR3 coding sequence is TGTGCCAGCAGAGGAACAGGGAGCTCCTACGAGCAGTACTTC.

The V gene is TRBV27, the J gene TRBJ2-1, with 12 bases matching TRBD1. Per germline, CDR1 MNHEY and CDR2 SMNVEV (reference sequence). The CDR3 length is 14 residues. V was clipped by 3 bases and J by 15 bases; unmatched bases: 9. CDR3 sequence: CASSFSFGTGGGFF. CDR3 coding DNA: TGTGCCAGCAGTTTCTCTTTTGGGACAGGGGGCGGGTTCTTC.